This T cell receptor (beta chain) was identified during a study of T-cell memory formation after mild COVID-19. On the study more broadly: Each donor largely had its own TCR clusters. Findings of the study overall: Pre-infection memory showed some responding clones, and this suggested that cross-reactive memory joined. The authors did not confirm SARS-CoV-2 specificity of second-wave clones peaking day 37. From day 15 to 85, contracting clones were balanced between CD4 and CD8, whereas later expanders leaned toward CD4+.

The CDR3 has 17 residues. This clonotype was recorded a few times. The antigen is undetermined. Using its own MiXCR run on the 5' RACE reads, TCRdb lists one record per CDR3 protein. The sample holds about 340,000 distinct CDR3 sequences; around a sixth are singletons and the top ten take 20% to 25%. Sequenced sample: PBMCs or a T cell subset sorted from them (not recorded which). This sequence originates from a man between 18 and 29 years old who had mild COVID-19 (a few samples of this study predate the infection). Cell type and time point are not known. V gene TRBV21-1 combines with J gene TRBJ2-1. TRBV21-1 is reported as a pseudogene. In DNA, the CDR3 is TGTGCCAGCAGCAATAGGCAGGAGCCCATCTCCTACAATGAGCAGTTCTTC. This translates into CASSNRQEPISYNEQFF.